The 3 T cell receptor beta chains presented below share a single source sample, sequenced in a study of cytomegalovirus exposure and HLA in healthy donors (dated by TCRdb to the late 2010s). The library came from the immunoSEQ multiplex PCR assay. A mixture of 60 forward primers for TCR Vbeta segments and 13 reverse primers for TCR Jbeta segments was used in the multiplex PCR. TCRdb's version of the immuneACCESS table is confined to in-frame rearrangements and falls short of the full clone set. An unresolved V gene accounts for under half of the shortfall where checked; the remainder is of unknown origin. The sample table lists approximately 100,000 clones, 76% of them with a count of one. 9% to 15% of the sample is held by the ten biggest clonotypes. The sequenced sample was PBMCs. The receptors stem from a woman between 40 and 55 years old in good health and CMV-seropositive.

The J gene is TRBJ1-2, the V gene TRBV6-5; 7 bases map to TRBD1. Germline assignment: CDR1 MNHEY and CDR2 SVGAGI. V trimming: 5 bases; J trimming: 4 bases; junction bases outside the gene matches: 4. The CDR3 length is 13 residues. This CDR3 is CASSRWDSYGYTF. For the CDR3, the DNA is TGTGCCAGCAGTCGTTGGGACAGCTATGGCTACACCTTC.

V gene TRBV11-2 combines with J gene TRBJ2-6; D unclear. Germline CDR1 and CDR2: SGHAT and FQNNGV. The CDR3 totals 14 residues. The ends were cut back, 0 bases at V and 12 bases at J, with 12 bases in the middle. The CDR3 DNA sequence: TGTGCCAGCAGCTTAGATACCGGGTCGGGCGTCCTGACTTTC. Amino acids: CASSLDTGSGVLTF.

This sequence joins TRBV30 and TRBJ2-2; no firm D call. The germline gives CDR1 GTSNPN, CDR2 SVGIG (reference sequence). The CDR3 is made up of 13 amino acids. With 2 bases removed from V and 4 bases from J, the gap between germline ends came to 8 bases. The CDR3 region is CAWSMTSTGELFF. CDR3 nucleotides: TGTGCCTGGAGTATGACAAGCACCGGGGAGCTGTTTTTT. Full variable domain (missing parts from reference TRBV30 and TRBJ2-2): SQTIHQWPATLVQPVGSPLSLECTVEGTSNPNLYWYRQAAGRGLQLLFYSVGIGQISSEVPQNLSASRPQDRQFILSSKKLLLSDSGFYLCAWSMTSTGELFFGEGSRLTVL.